This TCR beta chain was captured in a study of T cells in women clearing cervical HPV infection. Regarding this clone: The read comes to an end 3 residues before the CDR3 does, leaving the germline J gene to fill in the end.

Some clones are missing from TCRdb's copy, which holds only in-frame ones; the method was immunoSEQ multiplex PCR. The clone table shows tens of thousands of clones, with the ten largest holding around 0.98%. CDR1 is SNHLY, CDR2 FYNNEI, per germline. The CDR3 runs to 11 residues. The V and J ends lost 11 bases and 7 bases respectively, with 14 bases between them. This TCR came from a woman aged 18 to 75 with a cervical HPV16 infection that either progressed to CIN3+ or cleared (not recorded which). Material: blood buffy coat. The V and J genes are TRBV2 and TRBJ1-1, with D hard to call. Incomplete CDR3 DNA: TGTGCCGGTCTTGTGAGGGTTGAA. It is translated as CAGLVRVE. The CDR3, in full, reads CAGLVRVEAFF. Complete variable domain (other parts from reference TRBV2 and TRBJ1-1): EPEVTQTPSHQVTQMGQEVILRCVPISNHLYFYWYRQILGQKVEFLVSFYNNEISEKSEIFDDQFSVERPDGSNFTLKIRSTKLEDSAMYFCAGLVRVEAFFGQGTRLTVV.